This entry describes one T cell receptor (beta chain). Clones were sequenced by immunoSEQ multiplex PCR, and TCRdb holds only the in-frame ones, with some missing. The sample lists under 200,000 clones, 85% to 95% occurring once. The data stem from a study of T cell responses to AZD1222 COVID-19 vaccine. Trimming took 8 bases from V and 8 from J, leaving 12 bases between them. This CDR3 spans 12 amino acids. The rearrangement uses TRBV12-3 or TRBV12-4 and TRBJ1-4; D is uncertain. The sample here was peripheral blood, taken on day 0 of AZD1222 vaccination. The source is an adult in good health. The CDR3 region has the DNA TGTGCCAGCGGGGTTCTCGGGGAAAAACTGTTTTTT. It codes for CASGVLGEKLFF.